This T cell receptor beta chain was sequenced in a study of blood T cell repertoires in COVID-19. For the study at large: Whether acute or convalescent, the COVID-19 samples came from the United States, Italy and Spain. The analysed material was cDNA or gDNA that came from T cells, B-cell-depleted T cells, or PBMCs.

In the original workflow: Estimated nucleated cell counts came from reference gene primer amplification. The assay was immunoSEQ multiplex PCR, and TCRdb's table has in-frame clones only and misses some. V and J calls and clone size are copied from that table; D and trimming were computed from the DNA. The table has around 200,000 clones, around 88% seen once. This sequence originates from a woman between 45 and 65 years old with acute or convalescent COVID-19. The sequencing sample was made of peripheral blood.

CDR3 sequence reads: CASSLGGLRDSPLHF. CDR3 nucleotides: TGCGCCAGCAGCTTAGGGGGCCTGCGGGATTCACCCCTCCACTTT. The chain combines TRBV5-1 with TRBJ1-6; 7 bases line up with TRBD1. The CDR3 has 15 residues. From germline, CDR1 is SGHRS and CDR2 YFSETQ. With V trimmed by 2 bases and J by 8 bases, 7 bases remained unmatched. The variable domain in full, completed from reference TRBV5-1 and TRBJ1-6, reads KAGVTQTPRYLIKTRGQQVTLSCSPISGHRSVSWYQQTPGQGLQFLFEYFSETQRNKGNFPGRFSGRQFSNSRSEMNVSTLELGDSALYLCASSLGGLRDSPLHFGNGTRLTVT.